One T cell receptor (beta chain) is described in this entry. The record originates from a study of blood T cell repertoires in COVID-19. The wider study: The study drew acute and convalescent COVID-19 samples from the United States, Italy and Spain. Sample material is recorded as cDNA or gDNA derived from T cells, B-cell-depleted T cells, or PBMCs.

Between the trimmed V and J ends, which lost 0 bases and 5 bases, there was a span of 9 bases. The CDR3 runs to 14 residues. CDR1 is SGHTA and CDR2 is FQGNSA in the germline V gene. Seattle patients were enrolled while actively infected and followed longitudinally. Per the study methods: Reference gene primer amplification yielded estimated nucleated cell counts. The method was immunoSEQ multiplex PCR; TCRdb's version includes in-frame clones alone and lacks a portion of them. V, J and clone size were drawn from that table, and D and trimming were deduced from the DNA. The table shows approximately 58,000 clones, with 80% to 90% occurring only once.

The V call is TRBV7-2, the J call TRBJ2-3; D remains unclear. The sample comprised peripheral blood. The sequence was obtained from a man between 60 and 75 years old with COVID-19, enrolled during active disease. The CDR3 DNA follows: TGTGCCAGCAGCTTAGCCCTTTTAGAAGATACGCAGTATTTT. It yields the protein CASSLALLEDTQYF. Full variable domain (outside the CDR3, taken from reference TRBV7-2 and TRBJ2-3): GAGVSQSPSNKVTEKGKDVELRCDPISGHTALYWYRQSLGQGLEFLIYFQGNSAPDKSGLPSDRFSAERTGGSVSTLTIQRTQQEDSAVYLCASSLALLEDTQYFGPGTRLTVL.